The 5 T cell receptor beta chains given below trace back to one sample, sequenced in a study of T-cell memory formation after mild COVID-19. TCRdb called the 5' RACE reads again in MiXCR, with one record for every CDR3 protein. The sample has nearly 110,000 distinct CDR3 sequences, over 15% seen once; the top ten hold less than 35%. What was sequenced was PBMCs or a T cell subset sorted from them (not recorded which). The receptors were sampled from an adult woman who had mild COVID-19 (a few samples of this study predate the infection). Cell type and time point are not known.

The rearrangement uses TRBV6-5 and TRBJ2-5; D gene ambiguous. Trimming left V 2 bases short and J 2 bases short, with 6 bases between. The CDR3 has 13 residues. The germline V gene has CDR1 MNHEY and CDR2 SVGAGI. CDR3 in DNA: TGTGCCAGCAGTTACGGCTGGCAAGAGACCCAGTACTTC. Translation: CASSYGWQETQYF.

The chain recombines TRBV27 with TRBJ2-7; TRBD2 is a possible D gene (5 bases). The V end was cut by 3 bases, the J end by 3 bases, with 9 bases between. CDR1 MNHEY and CDR2 SMNVEV come from the germline V gene (reference sequence). This CDR3 is 13 amino acids long. In DNA, the CDR3 is TGTGCCAGCAGTTTTCGGGAAGACTACGAGCAGTACTTC. It codes for CASSFREDYEQYF.

This clonotype was seen only a few times. In DNA form, the CDR3 reads TGCAGCGTTTCCGGGGGCCTAAGTCAGCCCCAGCATTTT. It specifies CSVSGGLSQPQHF. V usage is TRBV29-1 and J usage is TRBJ1-5; D possibly corresponds to TRBD1 (6 bases). CDR1 is SQVTM, CDR2 ANQGSEA, per germline. CDR3 length: 13 residues. Trimming took 5 bases from V and 6 from J, leaving 14 bases between them.

This chain connects TRBV9 to TRBJ1-2; tentatively, D is TRBD1 (6 bases). There are 15 residues in the CDR3. Between the trimmed V and J ends, which lost 1 base and 3 bases, there was a span of 13 bases. CDR1 SGDLS and CDR2 YYNGEE come from the germline V gene. CDR3 sequence: CASSVSRDNHYGYTF. DNA for the CDR3: TGTGCCAGCAGCGTAAGTCGGGACAACCACTATGGCTACACCTTC.

The sample holds a few counts of this clonotype. For the CDR3, the DNA is TGTGCCAGCAGTTTGTACAGGGTCGATGAGCAGTTCTTC. It translates to CASSLYRVDEQFF. This chain uses TRBV27 with TRBJ2-1; weak D call: TRBD1 (6 bases). V lost 3 bases and J 8 bases, leaving 11 bases between the germline ends. The CDR3 extends over 13 amino acids. Germline loops: CDR1 MNHEY, CDR2 SMNVEV (reference sequence).